These T cell receptor beta chains were read from a single sample in a study of blood T cell repertoires in COVID-19. Here immunoSEQ multiplex PCR was the method, and the copy in TCRdb shows in-frame clones only, minus some. The sample lists 70,000 to 100,000 clones, roughly 86% occurring once. Sample: peripheral blood. Receptor source: a man in his forties or fifties with active or convalescent COVID-19. Both conserved end residues are part of each CDR3. The D gene is left open where the match is weak. Rows may omit the clone size; those that give it use once, few, many or a size class.

TRBV28	.	TRBJ1-5	.	CASSFQGSMNQPQHF	TGTGCCAGCAGTTTTCAGGGATCCATGAATCAGCCCCAGCATTTT
TRBV2	TRBD1	TRBJ2-3	.	CASRPGTGYTDTQYF	TGTGCCAGCAGACCCGGGACAGGATACACAGATACGCAGTATTTT
TRBV30	TRBD1	TRBJ1-1	few	CAWRKTGGAEVDTEAFF	TGTGCCTGGAGGAAAACAGGGGGCGCTGAAGTGGACACTGAAGCTTTCTTT
TRBV11-2	.	TRBJ1-3	.	CASSLDSPTARGSGNTIYF	TGTGCCAGCAGCTTAGATTCCCCGACAGCAAGGGGCTCGGGAAACACCATATATTTT
TRBV7-2	TRBD1	TRBJ1-2	.	CASSAYRGRNYGYTF	TGTGCCAGCAGCGCCTACAGGGGGCGTAACTATGGCTACACCTTC
TRBV28	TRBD1	TRBJ2-3	.	CASSSPTGTGERDTQYF	TGTGCCAGCAGTTCTCCCACCGGGACAGGGGAGAGAGATACGCAGTATTTT
TRBV4-2	.	TRBJ2-3	few	CASSQGQKSTDTQYF	TGTGCCAGCAGCCAAGGCCAGAAAAGCACAGATACGCAGTATTTT
TRBV19	TRBD2	TRBJ2-5	.	CASSGLAGAETQYF	TGTGCCAGTAGTGGACTAGCGGGGGCAGAGACCCAGTACTTC
TRBV5-1	TRBD2	TRBJ2-5	.	CASSLAGLAGGQETQYF	TGCGCCAGCAGCTTGGCCGGACTAGCGGGGGGCCAAGAGACCCAGTACTTC
TRBV27	.	TRBJ1-2	.	CASRSGGIYGYTF	TGTGCCAGCAGATCCGGGGGAATTTATGGCTACACCTTC
TRBV19	.	TRBJ1-1	.	CASSLLWATEAFF	TGTGCCAGTAGTCTTTTATGGGCCACTGAAGCTTTCTTT
TRBV28	TRBD2	TRBJ2-3	.	CASSRASGGATDTQYF	TGTGCCAGTAGCCGGGCTAGCGGGGGGGCTACAGATACGCAGTATTTT
TRBV30	.	TRBJ1-1	.	CAWSVPGLGTEAFF	TGTGCCTGGAGTGTACCAGGGTTAGGCACTGAAGCTTTCTTT
TRBV11-1	.	TRBJ2-1	.	CASSLGGSEQFF	TGTGCCAGCAGCTTAGGAGGGAGTGAGCAGTTCTTC
TRBV6-5	TRBD1	TRBJ2-3	.	CASSLRGRTTDTQYF	TGTGCCAGCAGTTTGAGGGGGCGAACCACAGATACGCAGTATTTT
TRBV3-1/TRBV3-2	.	TRBJ1-1	.	CASSRTPNTEAFF	TGTGCCAGCAGCCGGACACCGAACACTGAAGCTTTCTTT
TRBV28	TRBD2	TRBJ2-3	.	CASSGTSGRGTDTQYF	TGTGCCAGCAGCGGGACTAGCGGGAGAGGCACAGATACGCAGTATTTT
TRBV4-3	TRBD2	TRBJ2-3	.	CASSPRASGSTDTQYF	TGCGCCAGCAGCCCTCGGGCTAGCGGAAGCACAGATACGCAGTATTTT
TRBV7-7	.	TRBJ2-1	.	CASSLAPGGGDRNEQFF	TGTGCCAGCAGCTTAGCCCCCGGCGGGGGGGACAGGAATGAGCAGTTCTTC
TRBV3-1/TRBV3-2	.	TRBJ1-2	.	CASSPTQDPGYGYTF	TGTGCCAGCAGCCCTACACAAGACCCGGGCTATGGCTACACCTTC
TRBV27	TRBD1	TRBJ1-2	once	CASTPDRGGSYGYTF	TGTGCCAGCACTCCCGACAGGGGGGGTAGCTATGGCTACACCTTC
TRBV18	TRBD1	TRBJ1-5	.	CASSPTTGNQPQHF	TGTGCCAGCTCACCAACGACAGGGAATCAGCCCCAGCATTTT
TRBV29-1	TRBD1	TRBJ1-2	.	CSGRQGVNGYTF	TGCAGCGGGCGACAGGGGGTAAATGGCTACACCTTC
TRBV9	TRBD2	TRBJ2-3	.	CASSATPSGGSDTQYF	TGTGCCAGCAGCGCTACTCCTAGCGGGGGTTCAGATACGCAGTATTTT
TRBV2	.	TRBJ2-3	.	CASSVGSFLTDTQYF	TGTGCCAGCAGTGTTGGTAGTTTTCTGACAGATACGCAGTATTTT
TRBV6-1	.	TRBJ1-1	.	CASSELGQGSTEAFF	TGTGCCAGCAGTGAATTGGGTCAGGGAAGCACTGAAGCTTTCTTT
TRBV6-2/TRBV6-3	.	TRBJ2-3	.	CASSYSTGSTDTQYF	TGTGCCAGCAGTTACTCGACAGGTAGCACAGATACGCAGTATTTT
TRBV27	.	TRBJ2-6	.	CASSLYPEGSGANVLTF	TGTGCCAGCAGTTTATACCCAGAGGGCTCTGGGGCCAACGTCCTGACTTTC
TRBV7-2	TRBD1	TRBJ1-5	.	CASSGRTGQGQPQHF	TGTGCCAGCAGCGGACGGACAGGGCAAGGACAGCCCCAGCATTTT
TRBV28	TRBD1	TRBJ1-1	.	CASSLGDSLGTEAFF	TGTGCCAGCAGTTTGGGGGACAGCCTGGGCACTGAAGCTTTCTTT
TRBV5-4	.	TRBJ1-1	.	CASSVDTNTEAFF	TGTGCCAGCAGCGTGGACACGAACACTGAAGCTTTCTTT
TRBV3-1/TRBV3-2	.	TRBJ1-1	few	CASSQVGQNTEAFF	TGTGCCAGCAGCCAAGTGGGACAGAACACTGAAGCTTTCTTT
TRBV5-4	TRBD2	TRBJ2-3	.	CASSLRLAGASGDTQYF	TGTGCCAGCAGCTTGCGGCTAGCGGGGGCCTCCGGAGATACGCAGTATTTT
TRBV27	.	TRBJ2-3	.	CASRTGHSSDTQYF	TGTGCCAGCAGAACCGGACACTCGTCGGATACGCAGTATTTT
TRBV7-9	.	TRBJ2-2	.	CASSRTGELFF	TGTGCCAGCAGCCGGACCGGGGAGCTGTTTTTT
TRBV18	.	TRBJ2-1	.	CASSTGTRLLYNEQFF	TGTGCCAGCTCAACCGGGACACGTCTCCTTTACAATGAGCAGTTCTTC
TRBV27	.	TRBJ2-2	.	CASSLFSTGELFF	TGTGCCAGCAGTTTATTCTCTACCGGGGAGCTGTTTTTT
TRBV10-2	TRBD2	TRBJ2-2	few	CASSRLTSGGSGELFF	TGCGCCAGCAGCAGACTTACTAGCGGGGGGTCCGGGGAGCTGTTTTTT
TRBV27	.	TRBJ1-1	.	CASSFTGTEAFF	TGTGCCAGCAGTTTTACGGGAACTGAAGCTTTCTTT
TRBV7-6	.	TRBJ2-5	.	CASSLTLAAETQYF	TGTGCCAGCAGCTTAACGCTAGCAGCCGAGACCCAGTACTTC
TRBV7-9	TRBD2	TRBJ2-1	few	CASSSPGREGNNEQFF	TGTGCCAGCAGCAGTCCCGGGAGGGAAGGAAACAATGAGCAGTTCTTC
TRBV5-1	TRBD1	TRBJ1-1	.	CASSLGTGDDTEAFF	TGCGCCAGCAGCTTGGGGACAGGGGATGACACTGAAGCTTTCTTT
TRBV10-2	.	TRBJ2-6	once	CASRTDRSGANVLTF	TGCGCCAGTAGGACAGATCGCTCTGGGGCCAACGTCCTGACTTTC
TRBV9	.	TRBJ1-3	.	CASSVDSQGSGNTIYF	TGTGCCAGCAGCGTAGATTCCCAGGGCTCTGGAAACACCATATATTTT
TRBV3-1/TRBV3-2	.	TRBJ2-5	.	CASSQGTVRQETQYF	TGTGCCAGCAGCCAAGGAACAGTTAGGCAAGAGACCCAGTACTTC
TRBV6-1	.	TRBJ2-7	many	CASSEDPGRTYEQYF	TGTGCCAGCAGTGAAGACCCAGGCCGGACCTACGAGCAGTACTTC